The 25 T cell receptor beta chains in this list originate from one sample, sequenced in a study of blood T cell repertoires in COVID-19. Only in-frame clones appear in the TCRdb table, and some are missing; sequencing was by immunoSEQ multiplex PCR. Of approximately 100,000 clones detected, 75% to 90% appear once; the ten largest clones hold around 2%. The sequenced sample consisted of peripheral blood. These receptors were taken from a woman in her 70s with active or convalescent COVID-19.

This chain links TRBV5-6 with TRBJ1-2; possibly TRBD1 for D (5 bases). Germline-derived CDR1 and CDR2 are SGHDT and YYEEEE. Trimming removed 2 bases from V and 4 bases from J, with 12 bases in between. The CDR3 runs to 14 residues. The CDR3 is CASSLWGGSYGYTF. The CDR3, as DNA: TGTGCCAGCAGCTTATGGGGGGGATCCTATGGCTACACCTTC.

V and J are TRBV2 and TRBJ1-2; D gene uncertain. Germline CDR1 is SNHLY and CDR2 is FYNNEI. V lost 2 bases and J 2 bases, leaving 6 bases between the germline ends. This CDR3 spans 13 amino acids. CDR3 DNA: TGTGCCAGCAGTGAATCGCAGAACTATGGCTACACCTTC. Its protein is CASSESQNYGYTF.

The chain uses TRBV9 and TRBJ2-2, with TRBD2 matching 11 bases. The germline V gene encodes CDR1 SGDLS and CDR2 YYNGEE. V was clipped by 3 bases and J by 2 bases; unmatched bases: 6. This CDR3 is built from 17 residues. Here the CDR3 reads CASSETSGAFNTGELFF. CDR3 nucleotide sequence: TGTGCCAGCAGCGAGACTAGCGGGGCCTTTAACACCGGGGAGCTGTTTTTT.

The chain uses TRBV4-3 and TRBJ1-3, with no clear D. The CDR3 contains 13 residues. Looked up from germline, CDR1 is LGHNA and CDR2 is YSLEER. The V end was cut by 4 bases, the J end by 8 bases, with 12 bases between. CDR3 sequence (DNA): TGCGCCAGCAGCCGCCAGGAGCGGGACACCATATATTTT. It codes for CASSRQERDTIYF.

The chain has TRBV7-2 and TRBJ1-6; TRBD1 agrees at 9 bases. V gave up 4 bases and J gave up 6 bases; unmatched junction bases: 1. The CDR3 consists of 14 residues. Per germline, CDR1 SGHTA and CDR2 FQGNSA. The CDR3 is CASSSGQGNSPLHF. CDR3 DNA: TGTGCCAGCAGCTCGGGACAGGGTAATTCACCCCTCCACTTT.

Only one count was recorded for this clone. CDR3 DNA: TGTGCCAGCTCACTAGAGCGAACAGGGACACCCCGCACCGGGGAGCTGTTTTTT. It specifies CASSLERTGTPRTGELFF. The chain carries TRBV18 and TRBJ2-2; D is possibly TRBD1 (6 bases). The length of the CDR3 is 18 residues. V lost 4 bases and J 4 bases, leaving 22 bases between the germline ends. Per the germline V gene, CDR1 is KGHSH and CDR2 is LQKENI.

The gene calls are TRBV7-9 and TRBJ2-2; maybe TRBD1 (6 bases). This CDR3 has 15 residues. Looked up from germline, CDR1 is SEHNR and CDR2 is FQNEAQ (reference sequence). The germline V and J ends were trimmed by 3 bases and 2 bases, with 10 bases remaining between them. CDR3 DNA sequence: TGTGCCAGCAGCTTCAGGGGCCGAAACACCGGGGAGCTGTTTTTT. It is translated as CASSFRGRNTGELFF.

The chain employs TRBV7-3 and TRBJ2-1, with 10 bases matching TRBD1. The CDR3 extends over 15 amino acids. Per germline, CDR1 SGHTA and CDR2 FQGTGA. V dropped 5 bases and J dropped 4; count of bases not matched to a gene: 5. CDR3 in amino acids: CASSDRGQGYNEQFF. For the CDR3, the DNA is TGTGCCAGCAGCGACCGGGGACAGGGGTACAATGAGCAGTTCTTC.

The V call is TRBV29-1, the J call TRBJ2-1; 8 bases match TRBD2. Germline V gene lookup returns CDR1 SQVTM and CDR2 ANQGSEA. V dropped 4 bases and J dropped 5; count of bases not matched to a gene: 10. The CDR3 sequence is 15 residues long. DNA of the CDR3: TGCAGCGTTGGTTCTAGCGGGTCCGGGGACAATGAGCAGTTCTTC. It specifies CSVGSSGSGDNEQFF.

This chain joins TRBV3-1 (or the pseudogene TRBV3-2) and TRBJ2-2; 9 bases are a match to TRBD2. CDR3 length: 17 amino acids. Germline CDR1 is LGHDT and CDR2 is YNNKEL (reference sequence). The ends lost 4 bases at V and 4 bases at J; junction bases unmatched: 10. The DNA for the CDR3 is TGTGCCAGCAGCCCACCAGGGACTAGCAGAACCACCGGGGAGCTGTTTTTT. Translating it yields CASSPPGTSRTTGELFF.

V and J are TRBV11-2 and TRBJ2-5; 15 bases are a match to TRBD2. Germline V lookup: CDR1 SGHAT, CDR2 FQNNGV. V was pared by 5 bases and J by 5 bases, with 3 bases of the junction left unmatched. This CDR3 spans 15 amino acids. The CDR3 bases are TGTGCCAGCAGCACGGGACTAGCGGGAGGTGAGACCCAGTACTTC. Amino acids: CASSTGLAGGETQYF.

V usage is TRBV27 and J usage is TRBJ2-1, with a weak D call TRBD1 (6 bases). Deletions cut 0 bases from V and 2 bases from J, with 8 bases between. Germline CDR1 MNHEY, CDR2 SMNVEV (reference sequence). The CDR3 is made up of 15 amino acids. CDR3 DNA sequence: TGTGCCAGCAGTTTATCCAGGGACACCTACAATGAGCAGTTCTTC. It translates to CASSLSRDTYNEQFF.

The rearrangement joins TRBV30 to TRBJ1-3, with a weak D call TRBD1 (6 bases). Per the germline V gene, CDR1 is GTSNPN and CDR2 is SVGIG (reference sequence). V lost 2 bases to trimming and J lost 4 bases, with 18 bases between them. CDR3 length: 16 residues. This chain's CDR3 is CAWSFNRVRSGNTIYF. The CDR3 coding sequence is TGTGCCTGGAGTTTTAACAGGGTTCGTTCAGGAAACACCATATATTTT.

The chain links TRBV3-1 (or the pseudogene TRBV3-2) to TRBJ2-3, with 13 bases identical to TRBD2. V gave up 4 bases and J gave up 5 bases; unmatched junction bases: 3. The CDR3 loop spans 15 amino acids. Per the germline V gene, CDR1 is LGHDT and CDR2 is YNNKEL (reference sequence). CDR3 loop: CASSPGTSGEDTQYF. In nucleotides, the CDR3 is TGTGCCAGCAGCCCCGGGACTAGCGGGGAAGATACGCAGTATTTT.

The chain links TRBV11-2 to TRBJ2-1; D not certain. Germline CDR1 and CDR2: SGHAT and FQNNGV. Trimming shortened V by 0 bases and J by 0 bases, and 6 bases separated the two germline ends. The length of the CDR3 is 15 residues. CDR3 DNA sequence: TGTGCCAGCAGCTTAGATCCGGTCTCCTACAATGAGCAGTTCTTC. Translation: CASSLDPVSYNEQFF.

The chain is built from TRBV19 and TRBJ2-3, with 7 nucleotides matching TRBD1. The CDR3 covers 13 residues. CDR1 and CDR2 from the germline V gene are LNHDA and SQIVND (reference sequence). J gave up 2 bases and V 5 bases, and 1 base lay outside the gene matches. CDR3 sequence: CASSDRVTDTQYF. For the CDR3, the DNA is TGTGCCAGTAGTGACAGGGTCACAGATACGCAGTATTTT.

This clone was seen more than once but under ten times. V usage is TRBV3-1 (or the pseudogene TRBV3-2) and J usage is TRBJ1-3; TRBD1 aligns across 10 bases. The V gene's germline CDR1 is LGHDT and CDR2 YNNKEL (reference sequence). The CDR3 has 16 residues. V shed 4 bases, J shed 4 bases, and the junction held 7 bases outside the gene matches. In DNA form, the CDR3 reads TGTGCCAGCAGCCCCCGACAGGGGGCGAAAGGAAACACCATATATTTT. Its translation: CASSPRQGAKGNTIYF.

V usage is TRBV3-1 (or the pseudogene TRBV3-2) and J usage is TRBJ2-2, with a weak D call TRBD2 (5 bases). V was clipped by 4 bases and J by 6 bases, with 9 bases between them. Germline V gives CDR1 LGHDT, CDR2 YNNKEL (reference sequence). CDR3 length: 13 amino acids. The CDR3 reads CASSLMGAGELFF. The CDR3 coding sequence is TGTGCCAGCAGCCTCATGGGAGCCGGGGAGCTGTTTTTT.

This rearrangement joins TRBV21-1 to TRBJ2-1; whether TRBD2, the table's D call, matches the DNA was not checked. TRBV21-1 is annotated as a pseudogene. This CDR3 has 18 amino acids. The CDR3, as DNA: TGTGCCAGCAGCAAAACTTTAACTAGCGGGGGCCCCTACAATGAGCAGTTCTTC. Amino acid sequence: CASSKTLTSGGPYNEQFF.

This chain connects TRBV11-3 to TRBJ2-7, with 8 bases aligning to TRBD1. Germline CDR1 SGHNT, CDR2 YENEEA. The CDR3 runs to 14 residues. Trimming at V came to 5 bases and at J to 2 bases, leaving 5 bases not matched to a gene. The CDR3 DNA is TGTGCCAGCAGCCGCGGACAGGGAACCTACGAGCAGTACTTC. This encodes CASSRGQGTYEQYF.

The V and J genes are TRBV5-4 and TRBJ2-5; perhaps TRBD2 as D (5 bases). The V gene lost 3 bases and the J gene lost 3 bases, with 9 bases spanning the gap. The germline CDR1 and CDR2 sequences are SGHNT and YYREEE (reference sequence). The CDR3 sequence is 13 residues long. The CDR3 nucleotides read TGTGCCAGCAGCTACCGGGGAGAAGAGACCCAGTACTTC. Translation gives CASSYRGEETQYF.

The chain has TRBV7-9 and TRBJ2-3; 11 bases agree with TRBD2. Germline loops: CDR1 SEHNR, CDR2 FQNEAQ (reference sequence). V gave up 4 bases and J gave up 2 bases; unmatched junction bases: 2. This CDR3 is built from 15 residues. The DNA for the CDR3 is TGTGCCAGCAGCTCACTAGCGGGGGCCACAGATACGCAGTATTTT. It specifies CASSSLAGATDTQYF.

V and J are TRBV27 and TRBJ2-7; 7 bases map to TRBD2. Losses at the gene ends were 5 bases for V and 0 bases for J; bases not matched to a gene: 4. This CDR3 is 14 amino acids long. Germline CDR1 is MNHEY and CDR2 is SMNVEV (reference sequence). The chain's CDR3 is CASSASGFSYEQYF. The CDR3 coding sequence is TGTGCCAGCAGTGCTAGCGGTTTCTCCTACGAGCAGTACTTC.

The V call is TRBV4-1, the J call TRBJ1-1, with D tentatively TRBD1 (5 bases). The CDR3 loop spans 16 amino acids. Germline CDR1 MGHRA, CDR2 YSYEKL. Between the trimmed V and J ends, which lost 1 base and 2 bases, there was a span of 14 bases. The CDR3 sequence: CASSQGHRGGNTEAFF. The CDR3 bases are TGCGCCAGCAGCCAAGGTCATCGGGGGGGAAACACTGAAGCTTTCTTT.

The V gene is TRBV7-9, the J gene TRBJ2-6; TRBD1 agrees at 9 bases. CDR1 is SEHNR and CDR2 is FQNEAQ in the germline V gene (reference sequence). The CDR3 extends over 18 amino acids. The trim removed 5 bases at V and 1 base at J, leaving 9 bases unmatched. CDR3 amino acids: CASSTNRGRLSGANVLTF. In DNA form, the CDR3 reads TGTGCCAGCAGCACAAACAGGGGGCGGCTTTCTGGGGCCAACGTCCTGACTTTC.